Sequencing of this T cell receptor beta chain was carried out in a study of T cell repertoires in cytomegalovirus infection. Study in general: Carrying CMV and the relevant HLA type showed in public TCR beta signatures.

This clonotype was seen a few times. Antigen unknown. Each CDR3 protein gets one entry after TCRdb re-called the reads with MiXCR. This sample has some 350,000 distinct CDR3 sequences, with about 28% found just once. Sequencing used cultured PBMCs, obtained from culture after CMV antigen stimulation. The clonotype was recovered from a human donor in good health (CMV status not recorded). Some clones in this sample may be carry-over from other donors' samples.

CDR3 bases: TGTGCCAGCAGTGAAGCCCTAAGGTCTGGGGCCAACGTCCTGACTTTC. Translating gives CASSEALRSGANVLTF. The chain has TRBV2 and TRBJ2-6; no definite D call. The CDR3 is made up of 16 amino acids. Germline CDR1 and CDR2: SNHLY and FYNNEI. V was cut by 0 bases and J by 1 base, with 7 bases left in between.